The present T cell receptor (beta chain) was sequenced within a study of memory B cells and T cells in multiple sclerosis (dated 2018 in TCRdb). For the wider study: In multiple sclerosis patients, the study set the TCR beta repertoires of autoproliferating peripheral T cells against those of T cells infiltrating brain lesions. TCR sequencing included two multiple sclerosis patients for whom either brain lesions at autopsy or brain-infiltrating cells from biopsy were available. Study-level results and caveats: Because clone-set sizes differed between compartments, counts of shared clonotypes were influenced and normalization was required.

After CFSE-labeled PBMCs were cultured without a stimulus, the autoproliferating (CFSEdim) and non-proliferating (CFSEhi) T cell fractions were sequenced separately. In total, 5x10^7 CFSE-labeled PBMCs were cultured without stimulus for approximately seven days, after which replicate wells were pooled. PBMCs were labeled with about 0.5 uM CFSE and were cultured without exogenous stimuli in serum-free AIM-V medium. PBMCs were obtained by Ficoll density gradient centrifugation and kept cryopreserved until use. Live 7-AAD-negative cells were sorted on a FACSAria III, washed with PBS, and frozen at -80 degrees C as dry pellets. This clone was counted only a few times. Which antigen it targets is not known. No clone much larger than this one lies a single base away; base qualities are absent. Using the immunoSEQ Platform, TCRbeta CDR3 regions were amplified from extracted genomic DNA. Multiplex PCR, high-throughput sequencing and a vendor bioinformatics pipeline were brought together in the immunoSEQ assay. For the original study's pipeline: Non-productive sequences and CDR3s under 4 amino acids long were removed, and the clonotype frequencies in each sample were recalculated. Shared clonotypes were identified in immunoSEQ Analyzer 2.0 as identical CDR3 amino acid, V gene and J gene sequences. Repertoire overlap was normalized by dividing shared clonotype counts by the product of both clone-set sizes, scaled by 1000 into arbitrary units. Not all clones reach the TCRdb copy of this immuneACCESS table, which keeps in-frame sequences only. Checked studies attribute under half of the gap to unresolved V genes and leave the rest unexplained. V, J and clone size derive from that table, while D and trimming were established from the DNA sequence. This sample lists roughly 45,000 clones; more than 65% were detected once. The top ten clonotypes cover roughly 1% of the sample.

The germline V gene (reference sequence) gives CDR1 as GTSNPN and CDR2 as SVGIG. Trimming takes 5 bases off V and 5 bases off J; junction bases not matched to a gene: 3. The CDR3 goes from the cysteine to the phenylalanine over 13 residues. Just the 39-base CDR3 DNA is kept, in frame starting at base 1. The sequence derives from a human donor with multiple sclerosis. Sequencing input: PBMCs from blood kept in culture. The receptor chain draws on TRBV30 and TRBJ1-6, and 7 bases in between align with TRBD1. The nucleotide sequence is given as TGTGCCTGGTCGACAGGGCATAATTCACCCCTCCACTTT. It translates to CAWSTGHNSPLHF.